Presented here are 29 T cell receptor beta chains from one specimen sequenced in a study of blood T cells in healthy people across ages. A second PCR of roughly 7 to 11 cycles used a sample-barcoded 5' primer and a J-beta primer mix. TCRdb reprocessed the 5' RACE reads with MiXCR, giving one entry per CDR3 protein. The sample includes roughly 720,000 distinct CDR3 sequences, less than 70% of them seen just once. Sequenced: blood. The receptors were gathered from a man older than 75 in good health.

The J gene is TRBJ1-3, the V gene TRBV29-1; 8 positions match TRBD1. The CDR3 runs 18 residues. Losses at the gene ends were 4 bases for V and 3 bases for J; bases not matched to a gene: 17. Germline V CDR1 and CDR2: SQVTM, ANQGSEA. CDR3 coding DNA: TGCAGCGTTGCCCCTAGGACAGGGTCTAACCTTGGTGGAAACACCATATATTTT. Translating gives CSVAPRTGSNLGGNTIYF.

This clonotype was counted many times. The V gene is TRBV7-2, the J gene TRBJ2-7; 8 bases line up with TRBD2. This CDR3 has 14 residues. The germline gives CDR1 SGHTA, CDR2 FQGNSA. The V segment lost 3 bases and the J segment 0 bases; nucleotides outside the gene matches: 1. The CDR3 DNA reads TGTGCCAGCAGCTTGGGACTAGTCTCCTACGAGCAGTACTTC. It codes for CASSLGLVSYEQYF.

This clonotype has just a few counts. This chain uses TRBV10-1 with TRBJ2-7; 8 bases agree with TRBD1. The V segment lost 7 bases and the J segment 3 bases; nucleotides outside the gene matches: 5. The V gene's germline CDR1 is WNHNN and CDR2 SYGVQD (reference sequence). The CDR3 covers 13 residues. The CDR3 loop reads CASNPGTGYEQYF. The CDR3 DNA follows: TGCGCCAGCAACCCCGGGACAGGCTACGAGCAGTACTTC.

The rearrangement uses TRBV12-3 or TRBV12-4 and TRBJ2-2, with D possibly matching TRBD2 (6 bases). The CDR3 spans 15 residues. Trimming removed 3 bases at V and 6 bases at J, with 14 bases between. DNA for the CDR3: TGTGCCAGCAGTTTGTTGGCAGGGAGGTCCGGGGAGCTGTTTTTT. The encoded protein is CASSLLAGRSGELFF.

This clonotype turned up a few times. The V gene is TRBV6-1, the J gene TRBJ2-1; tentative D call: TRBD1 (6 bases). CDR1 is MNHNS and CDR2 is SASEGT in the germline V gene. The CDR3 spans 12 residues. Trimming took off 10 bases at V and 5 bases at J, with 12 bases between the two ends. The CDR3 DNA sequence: TGTGCCACCGGGGACATCCACAATGAGCAGTTCTTC. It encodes CATGDIHNEQFF.

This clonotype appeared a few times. CDR3 loop: CSAQSASRDLETQYF. The CDR3 region has the DNA TGCAGTGCTCAGTCGGCGAGCAGGGATCTGGAGACCCAGTACTTC. V usage is TRBV20-1 and J usage is TRBJ2-5; D perhaps matches TRBD1 (5 bases). Germline V gene lookup returns CDR1 DFQATT and CDR2 SNEGSKA (reference sequence). The V end was cut by 5 bases, the J end by 5 bases, with 21 bases between. The CDR3 covers 15 residues.

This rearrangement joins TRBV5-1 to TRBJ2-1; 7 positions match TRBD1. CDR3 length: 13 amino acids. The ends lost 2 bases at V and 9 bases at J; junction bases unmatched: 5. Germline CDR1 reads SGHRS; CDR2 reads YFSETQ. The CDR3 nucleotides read TGCGCCAGCAGCTTCAGGGGGAATGGTGAGCAGTTCTTC. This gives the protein CASSFRGNGEQFF.

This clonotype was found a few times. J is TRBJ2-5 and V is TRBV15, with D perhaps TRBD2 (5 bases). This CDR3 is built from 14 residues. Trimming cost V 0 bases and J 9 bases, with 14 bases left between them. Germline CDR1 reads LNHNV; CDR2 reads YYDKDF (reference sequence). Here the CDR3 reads CATSRDRGPVAQYF. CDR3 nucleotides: TGTGCCACCAGCAGAGATCGAGGGCCGGTGGCCCAGTACTTC.

Here the CDR3 reads CASPSRQGADPNEQFF. As DNA, the CDR3 is TGTGCCAGCCCAAGCAGACAGGGGGCGGACCCGAATGAGCAGTTCTTC. V is TRBV7-9 and J is TRBJ2-1; 10 positions agree with TRBD1. Germline trimming cut 8 bases from V and 7 bases from J; bases unmatched to any gene: 14. CDR1 is SEHNR, CDR2 FQNEAQ, per germline (reference sequence). The CDR3 extends over 16 amino acids.

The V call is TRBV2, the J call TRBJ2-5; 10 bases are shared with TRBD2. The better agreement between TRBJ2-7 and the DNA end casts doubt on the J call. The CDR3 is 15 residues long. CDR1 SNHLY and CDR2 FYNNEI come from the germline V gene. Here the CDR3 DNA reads TGTGCCAGCAGTGTGCTAGCGGGAGTCAATTCCGAGCAGTACTTC. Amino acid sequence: CASSVLAGVNSEQYF.

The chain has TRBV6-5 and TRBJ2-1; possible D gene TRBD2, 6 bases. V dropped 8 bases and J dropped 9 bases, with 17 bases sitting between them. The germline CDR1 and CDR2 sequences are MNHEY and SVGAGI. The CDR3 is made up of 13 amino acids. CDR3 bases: TGTGCCAGCTGGTCACTAGCTCGGGGTGAGCAGTTCTTC. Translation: CASWSLARGEQFF.

CDR3 protein: CASSEVAGGEGKQFF. CDR3 DNA: TGTGCCAGCAGTGAGGTTGCGGGAGGGGAGGGAAAGCAGTTCTTC. The V and J genes are TRBV6-1 and TRBJ2-1; 9 bases are shared with TRBD2. Germline CDR1 is MNHNS and CDR2 is SASEGT. The CDR3 has 15 residues. The V and J ends lost 3 bases and 11 bases, in that order; junction bases with no gene match: 11.

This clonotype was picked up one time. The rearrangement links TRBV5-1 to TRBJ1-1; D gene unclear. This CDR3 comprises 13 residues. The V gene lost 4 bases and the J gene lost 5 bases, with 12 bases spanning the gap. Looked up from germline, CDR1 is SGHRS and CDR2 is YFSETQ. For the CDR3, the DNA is TGCGCCAGCAGCATCGGGCCGGGTACTGAAGCTTTCTTT. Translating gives CASSIGPGTEAFF.

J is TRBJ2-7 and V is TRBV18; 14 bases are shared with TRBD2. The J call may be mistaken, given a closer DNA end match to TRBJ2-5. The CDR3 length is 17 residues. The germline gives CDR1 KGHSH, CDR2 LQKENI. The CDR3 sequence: CASSPGTSGRRRETQYF. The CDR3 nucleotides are TGTGCCAGCTCACCGGGGACTAGCGGGAGAAGGCGAGAGACCCAGTACTTC.

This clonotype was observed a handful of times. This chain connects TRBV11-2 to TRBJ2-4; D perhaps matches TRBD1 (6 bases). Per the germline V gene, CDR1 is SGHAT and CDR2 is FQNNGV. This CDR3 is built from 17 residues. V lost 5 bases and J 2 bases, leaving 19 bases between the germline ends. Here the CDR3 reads CASSPRPMDSPKNIQYF. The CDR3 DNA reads TGTGCCAGCAGCCCAAGACCCATGGACAGTCCCAAAAACATTCAGTACTTC. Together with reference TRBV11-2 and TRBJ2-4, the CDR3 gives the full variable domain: EAGVAQSPRYKIIEKRQSVAFWCNPISGHATLYWYQQILGQGPKLLIQFQNNGVVDDSQLPKDRFSAERLKGVDSTLKIQPAKLEDSAVYLCASSPRPMDSPKNIQYFGAGTRLSVL.

The CDR3 sequence is CSAQGGYPRQTQYF. In nucleotides, the CDR3 is TGCAGTGCCCAGGGCGGATATCCAAGACAGACCCAGTACTTC. The chain recombines TRBV20-1 with TRBJ2-5; TRBD1 might be the D (5 bases). The CDR3 has 14 residues. Germline V gene lookup returns CDR1 DFQATT and CDR2 SNEGSKA (reference sequence). With 6 bases removed from V and 6 bases from J, the gap between germline ends came to 20 bases.

In nucleotides, the CDR3 is TGCGCCAGCAGCTTGGTCCCGGGAGGGTACGACTACGAGCAGTACTTC. Translation: CASSLVPGGYDYEQYF. The genes are TRBV5-1 and TRBJ2-5, with 8 nucleotides matching TRBD2. Matching the DNA end better, TRBJ2-7 makes the J call doubtful. This CDR3 has 16 residues. Per germline, CDR1 SGHRS and CDR2 YFSETQ.

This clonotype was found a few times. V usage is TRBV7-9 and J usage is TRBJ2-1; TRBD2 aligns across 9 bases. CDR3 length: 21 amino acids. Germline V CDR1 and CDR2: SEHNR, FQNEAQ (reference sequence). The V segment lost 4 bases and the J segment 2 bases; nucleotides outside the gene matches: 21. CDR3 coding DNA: TGTGCCAGCAGCTCCCACCAACCGTTTCGGGGGTCTAGCGGGGCCTACAATGAGCAGTTCTTC. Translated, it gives CASSSHQPFRGSSGAYNEQFF. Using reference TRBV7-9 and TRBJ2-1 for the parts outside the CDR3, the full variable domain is DTGVSQNPRHKITKRGQNVTFRCDPISEHNRLYWYRQTLGQGPEFLTYFQNEAQLEKSRLLSDRFSAERPKGSFSTLEIQRTEQGDSAMYLCASSSHQPFRGSSGAYNEQFFGPGTRLTVL.

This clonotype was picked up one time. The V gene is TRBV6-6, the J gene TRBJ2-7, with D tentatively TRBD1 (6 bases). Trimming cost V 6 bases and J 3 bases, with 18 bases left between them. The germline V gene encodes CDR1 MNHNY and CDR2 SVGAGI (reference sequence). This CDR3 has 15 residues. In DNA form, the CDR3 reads TGTGCCAGCAGCTCGGACAGCCGTTATGGCTACGAGCAGTACTTC. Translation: CASSSDSRYGYEQYF.

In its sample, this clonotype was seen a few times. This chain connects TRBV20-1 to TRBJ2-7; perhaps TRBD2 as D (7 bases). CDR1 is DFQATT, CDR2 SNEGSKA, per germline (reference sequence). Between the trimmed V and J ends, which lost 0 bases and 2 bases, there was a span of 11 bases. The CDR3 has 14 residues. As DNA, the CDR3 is TGCAGTGCTAGAGATGGGGGGGCCGCCTACGAGCAGTACTTC. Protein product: CSARDGGAAYEQYF.

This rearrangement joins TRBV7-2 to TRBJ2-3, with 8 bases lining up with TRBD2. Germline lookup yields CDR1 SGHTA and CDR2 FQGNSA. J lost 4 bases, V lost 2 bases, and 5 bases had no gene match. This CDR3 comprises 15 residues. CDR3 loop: CASSLRTSSADTQYF. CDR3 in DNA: TGTGCCAGCAGCTTACGGACTAGCAGCGCAGATACGCAGTATTTT.

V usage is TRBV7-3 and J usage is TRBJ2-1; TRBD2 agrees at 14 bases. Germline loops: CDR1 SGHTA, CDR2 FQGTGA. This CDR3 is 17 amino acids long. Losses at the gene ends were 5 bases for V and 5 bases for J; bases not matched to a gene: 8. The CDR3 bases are TGTGCCAGCAGCCCACAGCCGGGACTAGCGGGAGACAATGAGCAGTTCTTC. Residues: CASSPQPGLAGDNEQFF.

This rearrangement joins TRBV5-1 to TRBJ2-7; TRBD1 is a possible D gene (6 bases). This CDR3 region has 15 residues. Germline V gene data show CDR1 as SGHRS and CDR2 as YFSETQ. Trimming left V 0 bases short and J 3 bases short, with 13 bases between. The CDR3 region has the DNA TGCGCCAGCAGCTTGGAGGGGGTCTTACTCTACGAGCAGTACTTC. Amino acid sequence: CASSLEGVLLYEQYF.

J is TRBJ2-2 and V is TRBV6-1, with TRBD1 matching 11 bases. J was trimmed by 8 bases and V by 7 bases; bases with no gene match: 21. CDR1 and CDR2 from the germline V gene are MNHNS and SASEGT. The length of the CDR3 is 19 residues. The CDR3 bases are TGTGCCAGCATTGGACTCCGGGACAGGGGGGCCAGAGGGTCTGGGGAGCTGTTTTTT. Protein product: CASIGLRDRGARGSGELFF.

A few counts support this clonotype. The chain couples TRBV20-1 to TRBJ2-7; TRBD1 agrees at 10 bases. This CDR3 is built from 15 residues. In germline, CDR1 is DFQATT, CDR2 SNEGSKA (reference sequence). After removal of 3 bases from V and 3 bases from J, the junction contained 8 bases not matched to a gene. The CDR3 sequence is CSASLSDRGLYEQYF. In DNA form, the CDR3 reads TGCAGTGCTAGTCTCTCAGACAGGGGGCTCTACGAGCAGTACTTC.

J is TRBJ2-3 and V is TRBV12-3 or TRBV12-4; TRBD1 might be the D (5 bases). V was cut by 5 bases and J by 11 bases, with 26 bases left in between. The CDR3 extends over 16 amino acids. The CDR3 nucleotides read TGTGCCAGCAGTCCCCAGGGAAAAACGGGCACAGATGTGCAGTATTTT. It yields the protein CASSPQGKTGTDVQYF.

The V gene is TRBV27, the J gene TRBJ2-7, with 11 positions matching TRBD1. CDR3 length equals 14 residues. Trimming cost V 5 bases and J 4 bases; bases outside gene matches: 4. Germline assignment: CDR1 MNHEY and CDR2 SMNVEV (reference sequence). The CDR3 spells CASSMGQGGYEQYF. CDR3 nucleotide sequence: TGTGCCAGCAGTATGGGACAGGGGGGTTACGAGCAGTACTTC.

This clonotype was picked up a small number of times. The CDR3 nucleotides read TGTGCCTCATCCCGTCCGGCGGGACACAGATACGCGTATTTT. Protein: CASSRPAGHRYAYF. The gene calls are TRBV27 and TRBJ2-3; D assignment may be TRBD1 or TRBD2 (6 bases each). CDR1 is MNHEY and CDR2 is SMNVEV in the germline V gene (reference sequence). Trimming left V 11 bases short and J 14 bases short, with 29 bases between. The length of the CDR3 is 14 residues.

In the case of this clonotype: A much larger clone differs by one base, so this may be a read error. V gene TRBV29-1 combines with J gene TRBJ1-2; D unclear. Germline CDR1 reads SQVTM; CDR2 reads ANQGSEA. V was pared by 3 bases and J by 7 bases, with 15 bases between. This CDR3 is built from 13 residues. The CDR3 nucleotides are TGCAGCGTTGAGGGTTTGGGGTATTGTGGCTACACCTTC. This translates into CSVEGLGYCGYTF.